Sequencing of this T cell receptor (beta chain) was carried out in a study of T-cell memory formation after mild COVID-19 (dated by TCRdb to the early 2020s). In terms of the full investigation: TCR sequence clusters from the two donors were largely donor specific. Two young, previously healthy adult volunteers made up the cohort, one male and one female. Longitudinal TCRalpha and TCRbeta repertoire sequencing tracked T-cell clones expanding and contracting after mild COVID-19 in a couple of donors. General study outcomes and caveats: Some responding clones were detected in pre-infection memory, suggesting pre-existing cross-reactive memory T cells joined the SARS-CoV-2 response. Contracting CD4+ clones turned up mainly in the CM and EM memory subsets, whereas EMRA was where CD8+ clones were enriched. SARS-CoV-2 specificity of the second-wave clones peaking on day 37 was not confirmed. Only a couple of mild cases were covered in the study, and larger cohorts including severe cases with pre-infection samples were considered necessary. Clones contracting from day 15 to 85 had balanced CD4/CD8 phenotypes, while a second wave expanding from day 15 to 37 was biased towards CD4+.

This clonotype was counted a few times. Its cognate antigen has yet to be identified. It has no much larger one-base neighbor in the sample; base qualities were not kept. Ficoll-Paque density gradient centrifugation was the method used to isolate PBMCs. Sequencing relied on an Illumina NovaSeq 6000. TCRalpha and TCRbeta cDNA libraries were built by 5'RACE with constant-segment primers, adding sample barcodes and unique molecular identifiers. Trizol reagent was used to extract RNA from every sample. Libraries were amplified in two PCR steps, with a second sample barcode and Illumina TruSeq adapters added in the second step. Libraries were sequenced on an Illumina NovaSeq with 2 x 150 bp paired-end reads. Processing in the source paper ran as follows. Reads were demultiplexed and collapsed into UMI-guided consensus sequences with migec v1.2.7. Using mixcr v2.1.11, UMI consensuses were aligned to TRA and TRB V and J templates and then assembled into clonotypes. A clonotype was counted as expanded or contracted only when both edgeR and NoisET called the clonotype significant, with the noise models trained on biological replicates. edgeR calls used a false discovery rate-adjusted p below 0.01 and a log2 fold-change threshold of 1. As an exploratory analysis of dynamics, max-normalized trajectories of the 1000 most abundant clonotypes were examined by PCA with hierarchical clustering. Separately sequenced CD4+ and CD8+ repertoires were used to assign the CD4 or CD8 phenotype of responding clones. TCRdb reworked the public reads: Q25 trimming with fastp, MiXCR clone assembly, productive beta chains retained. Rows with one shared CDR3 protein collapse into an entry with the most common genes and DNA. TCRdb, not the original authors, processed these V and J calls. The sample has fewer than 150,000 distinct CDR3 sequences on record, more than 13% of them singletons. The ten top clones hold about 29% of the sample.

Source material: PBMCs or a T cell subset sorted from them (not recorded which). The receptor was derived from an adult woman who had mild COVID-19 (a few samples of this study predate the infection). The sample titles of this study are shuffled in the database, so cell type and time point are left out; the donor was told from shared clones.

In nucleotides, the sequence is TGTGCCAGCAGCTTCTGGGGGGCGCTGGGCTACACCTTC. This encodes CASSFWGALGYTF. The chain couples TRBV5-4 to TRBJ1-2, with TRBD1 tentatively as D gene (6 bases match). Between the V and J ends, shortened by 2 bases and 8 bases respectively, the junction contains 13 bases. Spanning cysteine to phenylalanine, the CDR3 consists of 13 amino acids. The sequence is cut down to CDR3 DNA, 39 bases in frame from base 1. CDR1 and CDR2 were assigned from the germline V gene (reference sequence) as SGHNT and YYREEE.